A selection of T cell receptor beta chains follows, all from one sample in a study of monozygotic twins with inflammatory bowel disease. Using the 5' RACE reads, TCRdb records one entry per CDR3 protein without DNA. Seen in this sample are approximately 400,000 distinct CDR3 sequences; the ten most common clones hold 2% to 3%. Sample: blood. Every receptor here comes from a human donor with ulcerative colitis or Crohn's disease, or a healthy co-twin of an affected twin (not recorded which). The CDR3 runs from the conserved cysteine through the conserved F or W.

>TRBV5-5|TRBJ1-1
CASSLVTQGGSEAFF
>TRBV29-1|TRBJ2-5
CSVNGGGETQYF
>TRBV28|TRBJ2-3
CASSWGTSGTPTDTQYF
>TRBV5-1|TRBJ1-1
CATTPSGENTEAFF
>TRBV29-1|TRBJ2-2
CSVKGLAGELFF
>TRBV20-1|TRBJ2-3
CSASIAGGDTDTQYF
>TRBV4-3|TRBJ1-1
CASSQDLVGGLSFF
>TRBV9|TRBJ2-7
CASSVNSGTYEQYF
>TRBV5-1|TRBJ2-6
CASSWTGGSGANVLTF
>TRBV6-5|TRBJ2-7
CASSYSEGTYEQYF
>TRBV20-1|TRBJ2-7
CSAIRLTYEQYF
>TRBV3-1|TRBJ1-1
CASSLSDRPNTEAFF
>TRBV10-3|TRBJ1-2
CAISDPNGSNYGYTF
>TRBV10-3|TRBJ2-5
CAISGGQPLQETQYF
>TRBV6-1|TRBJ1-2
CASSPDGNTYGYTF
>TRBV28|TRBJ2-3
CASSFSLAGVSTQSTDTQYF